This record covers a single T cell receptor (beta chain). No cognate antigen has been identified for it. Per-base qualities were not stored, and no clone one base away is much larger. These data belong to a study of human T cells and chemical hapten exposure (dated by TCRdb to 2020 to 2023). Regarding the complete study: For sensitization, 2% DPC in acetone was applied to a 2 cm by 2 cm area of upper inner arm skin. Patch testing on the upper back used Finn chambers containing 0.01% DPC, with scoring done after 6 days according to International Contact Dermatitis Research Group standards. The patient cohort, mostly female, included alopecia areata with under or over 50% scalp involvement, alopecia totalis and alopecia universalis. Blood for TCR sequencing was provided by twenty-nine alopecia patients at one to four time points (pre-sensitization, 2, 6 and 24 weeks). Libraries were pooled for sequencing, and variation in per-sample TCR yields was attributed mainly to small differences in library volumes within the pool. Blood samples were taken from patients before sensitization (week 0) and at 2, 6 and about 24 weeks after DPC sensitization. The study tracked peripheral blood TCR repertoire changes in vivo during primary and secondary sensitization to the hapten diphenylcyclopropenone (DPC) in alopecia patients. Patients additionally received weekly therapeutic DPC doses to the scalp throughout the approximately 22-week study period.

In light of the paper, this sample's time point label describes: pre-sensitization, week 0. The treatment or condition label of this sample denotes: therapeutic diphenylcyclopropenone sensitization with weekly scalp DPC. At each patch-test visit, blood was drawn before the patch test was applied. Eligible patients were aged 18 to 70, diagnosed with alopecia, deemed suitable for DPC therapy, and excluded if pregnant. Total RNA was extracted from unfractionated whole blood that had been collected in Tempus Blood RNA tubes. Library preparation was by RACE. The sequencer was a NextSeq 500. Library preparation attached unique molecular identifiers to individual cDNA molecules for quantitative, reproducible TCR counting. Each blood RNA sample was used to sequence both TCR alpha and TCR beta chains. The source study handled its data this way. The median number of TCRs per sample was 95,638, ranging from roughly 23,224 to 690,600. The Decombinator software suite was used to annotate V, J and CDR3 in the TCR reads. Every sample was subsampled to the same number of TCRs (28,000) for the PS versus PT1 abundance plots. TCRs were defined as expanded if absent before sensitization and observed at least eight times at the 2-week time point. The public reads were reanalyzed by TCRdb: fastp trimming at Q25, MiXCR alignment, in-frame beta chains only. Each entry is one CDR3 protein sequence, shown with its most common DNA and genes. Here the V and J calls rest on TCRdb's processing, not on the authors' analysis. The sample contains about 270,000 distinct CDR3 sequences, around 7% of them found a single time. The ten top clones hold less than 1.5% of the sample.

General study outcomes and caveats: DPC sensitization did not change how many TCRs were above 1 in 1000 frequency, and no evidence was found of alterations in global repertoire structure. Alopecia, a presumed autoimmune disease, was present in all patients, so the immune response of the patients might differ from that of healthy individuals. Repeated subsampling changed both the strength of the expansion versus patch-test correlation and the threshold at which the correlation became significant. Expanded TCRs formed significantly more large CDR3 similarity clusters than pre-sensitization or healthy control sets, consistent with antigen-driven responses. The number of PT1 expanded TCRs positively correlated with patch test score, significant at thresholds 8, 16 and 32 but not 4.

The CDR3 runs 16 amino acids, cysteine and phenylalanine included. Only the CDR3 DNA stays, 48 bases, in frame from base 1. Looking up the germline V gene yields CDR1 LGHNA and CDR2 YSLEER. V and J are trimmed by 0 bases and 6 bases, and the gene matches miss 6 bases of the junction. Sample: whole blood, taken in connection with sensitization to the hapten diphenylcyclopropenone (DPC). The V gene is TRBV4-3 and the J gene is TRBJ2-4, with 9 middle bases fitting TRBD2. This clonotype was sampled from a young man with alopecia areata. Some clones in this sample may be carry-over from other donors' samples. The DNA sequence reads TGCGCCAGCAGCCAAGAGACAGGGACTAGCACAAACATTCAGTACTTC. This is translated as CASSQETGTSTNIQYF.